The TCR beta chain described here comes from a study of T cells in Graves' hyperthyroidism and ophthalmopathy. General study results and limits: The model's output predicted ophthalmopathy at a median of approximately 6.5 months prior to onset. Within blood appeared most thyroid clonotypes that had expanded above 0.001.

Patients with uncontrolled infections, other autoimmune diseases, pregnancy or lactation were excluded. Thyroid ultrasound and orbital computed tomography, with clinical symptoms and serum thyroxine and TRAb, informed diagnoses. This clonotype was seen repeatedly, ten times or more. What it binds is unknown. J gave up 1 base and V 7 bases, and 10 bases lay outside the gene matches. The length of the CDR3 is 16 residues. Amplification of TCR beta CDR3 regions was performed using RNA transcripts as template. Using the HTBI primer set, a first-round RT-PCR was run on the TCR CDR3. MiXCR was run by TCRdb on the multiplex PCR reads, yielding one entry per CDR3 protein. The table records roughly 500,000 distinct CDR3 sequences, 46% of them present only once.

The material sequenced was peripheral blood or thyroid tissue (not recorded which). This clonotype was sampled from an adult woman with Graves' disease, either hyperthyroidism or ophthalmopathy (not recorded which). The J gene is TRBJ1-1, the V gene TRBV12-3 or TRBV12-4, with 9 bases identical to TRBD1. The CDR3 DNA reads TGTGCCAGCACCCAATTTTTGGACAGGGGGAACACTGAAGCTTTCTTT. This translates into CASTQFLDRGNTEAFF.